Each of the 14 T cell receptor beta chains below was sequenced from the same sample in a study of blood T cell repertoires in COVID-19. Some clones are missing from TCRdb's copy, which holds only in-frame ones; the method was immunoSEQ multiplex PCR. Of a few hundred thousand clones in the sample, about 92% are singletons; the top ten hold approximately 17%. The sequenced sample was PBMCs or T cells enriched from blood (not recorded which). The receptors stem from a woman younger than 45 who had recovered from COVID-19.

This CDR3 is CASRRQGGGYTF. The CDR3, as DNA: TGTGCCAGCAGACGACAGGGCGGCGGCTACACCTTC. This rearrangement joins TRBV28 to TRBJ1-2; TRBD1 agrees at 7 bases. CDR1 MDHEN and CDR2 SYDVKM come from the germline V gene. The V segment lost 6 bases and the J segment 8 bases; nucleotides outside the gene matches: 6. This CDR3 is built from 12 residues.

The V and J genes are TRBV5-1 and TRBJ1-2; D not resolved. Germline assignment: CDR1 SGHRS and CDR2 YFSETQ. This CDR3 comprises 13 residues. V was clipped by 4 bases and J by 3 bases, with 10 bases between them. The CDR3 DNA reads TGCGCCAGCAGCATTGCCGGGGACTATGGCTACACCTTC. Amino acid sequence: CASSIAGDYGYTF.

In nucleotides, the CDR3 is TGTGCCAGCAGCTTCCAGGCGAGCTCCTACGAGCAGTACTTC. It encodes CASSFQASSYEQYF. The genes are TRBV7-9 and TRBJ2-7; D unresolved. This CDR3 is 14 amino acids long. Trimming removed 3 bases from V and 0 bases from J, with 9 bases in between. Germline-derived CDR1 and CDR2 are SEHNR and FQNEAQ (reference sequence).

CDR3 amino acids: CASSKDRGRNYGYTF. The CDR3 region has the DNA TGTGCCAGCAGCAAGGACAGGGGGCGGAACTATGGCTACACCTTC. V is TRBV5-8 and J is TRBJ1-2; 11 nucleotides agree with TRBD1. This CDR3 has 15 residues. V shed 4 bases, J shed 2 bases, and the junction held 4 bases outside the gene matches. Germline CDR1 and CDR2: SGHTS and YDEGEE.

The gene calls are TRBV10-3 and TRBJ1-2; D call uncertain. The CDR3 length is 13 residues. CDR1 and CDR2 from the germline V gene are ENHRY and SYGVKD. Trimming took off 3 bases at V and 2 bases at J, with 7 bases between the two ends. The CDR3 DNA is TGTGCCATCAGTGATGGGCAGAACTATGGCTACACCTTC. Translating it yields CAISDGQNYGYTF.

CDR3 bases: TGTGCCAGCAGGCGATTAGGGGGGGCCGGGGAGCAGTTCTTC. The encoded protein is CASRRLGGAGEQFF. The V and J genes are TRBV6-5 and TRBJ2-1; D might be TRBD2 (7 bases). The germline CDR1 and CDR2 sequences are MNHEY and SVGAGI. The CDR3 consists of 14 residues. The V gene lost 6 bases and the J gene lost 10 bases, with 19 bases spanning the gap.

This clone has only one observation. This chain joins TRBV7-2 and TRBJ1-1, with D unresolved. V dropped 4 bases and J dropped 11 bases, with 17 bases sitting between them. CDR1 is SGHTA, CDR2 FQGNSA, per germline. The CDR3 consists of 13 residues. CDR3 DNA: TGTGCCAGCAGCTCGACCCAAGAGGGATTTGCTTTCTTT. Amino acid sequence: CASSSTQEGFAFF.

CDR3 in amino acids: CASSGGRQSSYNEQFF. The CDR3 DNA reads as TGCGCCAGCAGCGGCGGGAGGCAAAGCTCCTACAATGAGCAGTTCTTC. The chain joins TRBV5-1 to TRBJ2-1; 8 positions agree with TRBD2. Germline V CDR1 and CDR2: SGHRS, YFSETQ. The length of the CDR3 is 16 residues. J lost 0 bases, V lost 4 bases, and 6 bases had no gene match.

This chain connects TRBV7-2 to TRBJ2-1, with TRBD1 as a possible D gene (5 bases). CDR1 is SGHTA, CDR2 FQGNSA, per germline. Trimming cost V 6 bases and J 9 bases, with 21 bases left between them. This CDR3 has 15 amino acids. CDR3 coding DNA: TGTGCCAGCAGTCCACAGGTCATGGGAACGGGTGAGCAGTTCTTC. Residues: CASSPQVMGTGEQFF.

V gene TRBV9 combines with J gene TRBJ1-2; TRBD1 might be the D (6 bases). There are 12 residues in the CDR3. V gave up 3 bases and J gave up 4 bases, with 7 bases separating them. Germline CDR1 reads SGDLS; CDR2 reads YYNGEE. CDR3 protein: CASSAGAYGYTF. In DNA form, the CDR3 reads TGTGCCAGCAGCGCAGGGGCCTATGGCTACACCTTC. The whole variable domain, filled in from reference TRBV9 and TRBJ1-2, reads DSGVTQTPKHLITATGQRVTLRCSPRSGDLSVYWYQQSLDQGLQFLIQYYNGEERAKGNILERFSAQQFPDLHSELNLSSLELGDSALYFCASSAGAYGYTFGSGTRLTVV.

The chain carries TRBV27 and TRBJ1-5, with D maybe TRBD1 (6 bases). Germline CDR1 MNHEY, CDR2 SMNVEV (reference sequence). This CDR3 is built from 15 residues. The V end was cut by 6 bases, the J end by 1 base, with 13 bases between. As DNA, the CDR3 is TGTGCCAGCAGGCCACTGGGGGCGAGCAATCAGCCCCAGCATTTT. Translation: CASRPLGASNQPQHF.

J is TRBJ1-5 and V is TRBV14; weak D call: TRBD1 (6 bases). V dropped 6 bases and J dropped 3 bases, with 18 bases sitting between them. The CDR3 is made up of 16 amino acids. Germline V gene sequence: CDR1 SGHDN, CDR2 FVKESK. CDR3 in amino acids: CASRGISDSDNQPQHF. Written as DNA, the CDR3 is TGTGCCAGCAGGGGGATATCGGACAGTGACAATCAGCCCCAGCATTTT.

This chain uses TRBV4-1 with TRBJ1-4, with TRBD1 as a possible D gene (5 bases). Germline V gives CDR1 MGHRA, CDR2 YSYEKL. The CDR3 has 15 residues. Between the trimmed V and J ends, which lost 4 bases and 6 bases, there was a span of 15 bases. The CDR3 reads CASSPGGWGDEKLFF. The CDR3 DNA is TGCGCCAGCAGCCCGGGAGGTTGGGGGGATGAAAAACTGTTTTTT.

The rearrangement joins TRBV2 to TRBJ1-1, with 7 bases lining up with TRBD1. Trimming cost V 3 bases and J 1 base; bases outside gene matches: 8. Germline values: CDR1 SNHLY, CDR2 FYNNEI. This CDR3 spans 16 amino acids. In DNA, the CDR3 is TGTGCCAGCAGTGAGATGGCGAGACAGGGGAACACTGAAGCTTTCTTT. Its translation is CASSEMARQGNTEAFF. The whole variable domain, remainder taken from reference TRBV2 and TRBJ1-1, is EPEVTQTPSHQVTQMGQEVILRCVPISNHLYFYWYRQILGQKVEFLVSFYNNEISEKSEIFDDQFSVERPDGSNFTLKIRSTKLEDSAMYFCASSEMARQGNTEAFFGQGTRLTVV.